This TCR beta chain was identified during a study of cytomegalovirus exposure and HLA in healthy donors. The PCR ran on 60 Vbeta and 13 Jbeta primers. The assay was immunoSEQ multiplex PCR, and TCRdb's table has in-frame clones only and misses some. The table lists 100,000 to 150,000 clones, 70% to 75% of them singletons. This CDR3 has 14 amino acids. V shed 5 bases and J 6 bases; nucleotides not matched to a gene: 8. Germline CDR1 SEHNR, CDR2 FQNEAQ (reference sequence). This clone was observed a handful of times. The sample was PBMCs. The chain couples TRBV7-9 to TRBJ2-5, with 8 bases identical to TRBD1. The origin of this receptor is a woman aged 40 to 50 in good health and CMV-seropositive. The CDR3 protein is CASSIGQGGKTQYF. The CDR3 region has the DNA TGTGCCAGCAGCATCGGACAGGGAGGAAAGACCCAGTACTTC.